This T cell receptor (beta chain) was sequenced during a study of siplizumab effects on memory and regulatory T cells. The study, taken as a whole, reports: Many proliferating CD4+ or CD8+ clones remained unclassified. Roughly 80-96% of them could not be assigned either a naive or a memory phenotype. Versus 26.9% in controls, the mappable alloreactive CD4+ clones averaged 68.8% Treg-derived with siplizumab. Researchers did not confirm the suppressive function of proliferating Tregs from siplizumab cultures. There appeared to be greater diversity in naive T cells than in memory cells, and naive T cells seemed major contributors to the alloresponse.

Profiling relied on immunoSEQ multiplex PCR, and the TCRdb table lists in-frame clones only, not all of them. The sample lists roughly 68,000 clones; around four fifths were seen once. Concerning this clone itself: Its antigen is currently unknown.

Germline V CDR1 and CDR2: LNHNV, YYDKDF (reference sequence). J was trimmed by 6 bases and V by 5 bases; bases with no gene match: 10. The CDR3 length is 16 residues. The sequence was obtained from a human donor in good health. The genes are TRBV15 and TRBJ2-3; 11 nucleotides line up with TRBD2. The sequencing sample was made of memory CD4+ T cells sorted from blood. CDR3 amino acids: CATSRSTSGGRDTQYF. Here the CDR3 DNA reads TGTGCCACCAGCCGGAGCACTAGCGGGGGTCGTGATACGCAGTATTTT. Looking up the rest from reference TRBV15 and TRBJ2-3 gives the full variable domain: DAMVIQNPRYQVTQFGKPVTLSCSQTLNHNVMYWYQQKSSQAPKLLFHYYDKDFNNEADTPDNFQSRRPNTSFCFLDIRSPGLGDTAMYLCATSRSTSGGRDTQYFGPGTRLTVL.